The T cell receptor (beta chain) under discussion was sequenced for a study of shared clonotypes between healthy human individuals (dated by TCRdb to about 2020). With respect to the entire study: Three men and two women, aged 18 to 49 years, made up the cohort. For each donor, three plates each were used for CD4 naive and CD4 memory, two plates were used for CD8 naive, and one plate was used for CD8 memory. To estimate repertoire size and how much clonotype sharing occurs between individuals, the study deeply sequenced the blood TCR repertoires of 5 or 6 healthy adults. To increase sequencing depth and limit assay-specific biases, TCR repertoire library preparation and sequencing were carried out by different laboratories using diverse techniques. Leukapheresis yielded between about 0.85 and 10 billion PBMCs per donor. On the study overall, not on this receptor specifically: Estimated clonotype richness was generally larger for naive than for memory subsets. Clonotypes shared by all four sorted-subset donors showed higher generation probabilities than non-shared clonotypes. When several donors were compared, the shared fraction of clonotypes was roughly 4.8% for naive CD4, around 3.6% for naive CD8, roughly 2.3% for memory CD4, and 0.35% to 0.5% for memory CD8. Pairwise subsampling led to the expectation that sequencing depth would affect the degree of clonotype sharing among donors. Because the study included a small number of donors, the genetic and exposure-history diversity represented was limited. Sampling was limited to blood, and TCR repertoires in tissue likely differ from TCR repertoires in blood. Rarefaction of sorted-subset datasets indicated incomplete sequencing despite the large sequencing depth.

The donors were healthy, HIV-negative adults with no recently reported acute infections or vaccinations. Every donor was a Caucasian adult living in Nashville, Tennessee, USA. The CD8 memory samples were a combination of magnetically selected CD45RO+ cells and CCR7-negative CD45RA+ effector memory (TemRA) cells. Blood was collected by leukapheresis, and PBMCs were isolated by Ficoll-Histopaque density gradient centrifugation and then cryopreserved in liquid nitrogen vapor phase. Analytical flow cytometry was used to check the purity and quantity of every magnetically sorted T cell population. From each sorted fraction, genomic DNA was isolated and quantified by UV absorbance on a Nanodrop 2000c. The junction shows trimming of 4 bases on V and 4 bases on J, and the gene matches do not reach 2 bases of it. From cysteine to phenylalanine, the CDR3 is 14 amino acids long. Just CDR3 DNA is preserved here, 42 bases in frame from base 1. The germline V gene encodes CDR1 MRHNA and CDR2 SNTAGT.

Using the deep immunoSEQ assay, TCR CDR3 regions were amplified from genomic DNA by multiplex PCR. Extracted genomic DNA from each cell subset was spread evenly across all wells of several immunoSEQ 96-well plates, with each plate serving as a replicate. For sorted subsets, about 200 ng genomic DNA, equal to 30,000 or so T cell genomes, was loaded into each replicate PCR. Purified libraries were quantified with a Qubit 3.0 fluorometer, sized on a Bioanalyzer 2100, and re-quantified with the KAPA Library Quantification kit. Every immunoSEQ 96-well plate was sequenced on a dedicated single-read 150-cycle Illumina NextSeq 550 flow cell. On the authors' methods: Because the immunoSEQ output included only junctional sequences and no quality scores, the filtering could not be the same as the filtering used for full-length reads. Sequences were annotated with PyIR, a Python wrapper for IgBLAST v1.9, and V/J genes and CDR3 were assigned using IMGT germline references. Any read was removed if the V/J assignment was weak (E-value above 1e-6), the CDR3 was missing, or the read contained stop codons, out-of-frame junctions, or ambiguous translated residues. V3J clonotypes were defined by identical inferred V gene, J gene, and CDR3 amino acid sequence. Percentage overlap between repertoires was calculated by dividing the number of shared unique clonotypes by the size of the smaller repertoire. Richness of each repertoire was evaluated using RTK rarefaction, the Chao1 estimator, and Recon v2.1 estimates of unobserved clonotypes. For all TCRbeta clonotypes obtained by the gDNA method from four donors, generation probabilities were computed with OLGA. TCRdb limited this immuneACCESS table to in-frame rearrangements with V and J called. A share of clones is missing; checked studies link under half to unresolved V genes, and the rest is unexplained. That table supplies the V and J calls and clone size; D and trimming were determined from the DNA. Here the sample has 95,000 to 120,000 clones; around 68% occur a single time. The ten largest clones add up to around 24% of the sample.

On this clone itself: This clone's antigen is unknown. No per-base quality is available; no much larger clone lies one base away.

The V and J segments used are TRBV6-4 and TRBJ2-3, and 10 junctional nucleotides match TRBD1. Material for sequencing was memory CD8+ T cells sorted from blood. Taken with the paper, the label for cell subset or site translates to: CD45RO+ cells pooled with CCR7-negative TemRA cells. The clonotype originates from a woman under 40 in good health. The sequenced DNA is TGTGCCAGCAGTGGACAGGGGGCGCCAGATACGCAGTATTTT. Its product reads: CASSGQGAPDTQYF.